One and the same sample provided the 5 T cell receptor beta chains below, sequenced in a study of T cells in Graves' hyperthyroidism and ophthalmopathy. RNA transcripts yielded amplified TCR beta CDR3 regions. Primed by the HTBI set, a first-round RT-PCR was run on the TCR CDR3. TCRdb redid the calling of the multiplex PCR reads with MiXCR, one entry per CDR3 protein. The sample lists under 700,000 distinct CDR3 sequences, 15% to 20% occurring once. Specimen: blood. These receptor sequences come from a woman under 30 with Graves' hyperthyroidism.

This chain links TRBV10-2 with TRBJ2-1; no clear D. V shed 0 bases and J shed 4 bases, with 10 bases lying between them. CDR3 length: 15 amino acids. Per germline, CDR1 WSHSY and CDR2 SAAADI. The CDR3 nucleotides read TGCGCCAGCAGTGAGTCGGGCAGGTCATACAATGAGCAGTTCTTC. Translation: CASSESGRSYNEQFF.

The V call is TRBV12-3 or TRBV12-4, the J call TRBJ2-1, with D possibly matching TRBD2 (5 bases). The CDR3 has 11 residues. V gave up 8 bases and J gave up 6 bases, with 8 bases separating them. The CDR3 nucleotides read TGTGCCAGCGGGAGAGCCAATGAGCAGTTCTTC. The encoded protein is CASGRANEQFF.

This chain connects TRBV6-2 or TRBV6-3 to TRBJ1-5; possibly TRBD1 for D (6 bases). The CDR3 loop spans 13 amino acids. The V end lost 5 bases, the J end lost 6 bases, and 11 bases lay between the germline ends. Germline CDR1 reads MNHEY; CDR2 reads SVGEGT. The CDR3 loop is CASSTGTSQPQHF. The CDR3 DNA is TGTGCCAGCAGTACAGGGACAAGTCAGCCCCAGCATTTT.

The V and J genes are TRBV7-2 and TRBJ2-5; perhaps TRBD2 as D (6 bases). Trimming left V 1 base short and J 5 bases short, with 14 bases between. CDR1 is SGHTA, CDR2 FQGNSA, per germline. This CDR3 region has 15 residues. CDR3 coding DNA: TGTGCCAGCAGCTTAGGGGACTGGGCGGAGGAGACCCAGTACTTC. Residues: CASSLGDWAEETQYF. Filled out from reference TRBV7-2 and TRBJ2-5, the complete variable domain reads GAGVSQSPSNKVTEKGKDVELRCDPISGHTALYWYRQSLGQGLEFLIYFQGNSAPDKSGLPSDRFSAERTGGSVSTLTIQRTQQEDSAVYLCASSLGDWAEETQYFGPGTRLLVL.

The chain uses TRBV12-3 or TRBV12-4 and TRBJ1-5, with a weak D call TRBD1 (6 bases). V was clipped by 6 bases and J by 6 bases, with 15 bases between them. The CDR3 extends over 14 amino acids. This CDR3 reads CASSIKGGPQPQHF. CDR3 in DNA: TGTGCCAGCAGCATTAAGGGGGGGCCTCAGCCCCAGCATTTT.